What follows are 11 T cell receptor beta chains derived from one specimen sequenced in a study of T-cell memory formation after mild COVID-19. TCRdb re-called the 5' RACE reads with MiXCR, one entry per CDR3 protein. Of 98,000 or so distinct CDR3 sequences in the sample, 15% to 20% were seen once. Sequences were obtained from PBMCs or a T cell subset sorted from them (not recorded which). The receptor set was obtained from a man aged 18 to 30 who had mild COVID-19 (a few samples of this study predate the infection). Cell type and time point are not known.

This chain joins TRBV7-9 and TRBJ2-7; no reliable D call. Trimming left V 1 base short and J 7 bases short, with 11 bases between. The CDR3 loop spans 13 amino acids. The germline gives CDR1 SEHNR, CDR2 FQNEAQ (reference sequence). In DNA form, the CDR3 reads TGTGCCAGCAGCTTAGGGACGGCTCGGGAGCAGTACGTC. Protein product: CASSLGTAREQYV.

This sequence joins TRBV4-3 and TRBJ2-1; 7 bases fit TRBD1. CDR3 length: 15 amino acids. Germline loops: CDR1 LGHNA, CDR2 YSLEER. The J segment lost 4 bases and the V segment lost 0 bases, leaving 3 bases of the junction unmatched. The CDR3 reads CASSQDRQGYNEQFF. The CDR3 coding sequence is TGCGCCAGCAGCCAAGATAGACAGGGATACAATGAGCAGTTCTTC.

Many counts were recorded for this clonotype. The rearrangement uses TRBV5-1 and TRBJ1-6; 7 bases align to TRBD1. Unmatched junction bases numbered 3, after V lost 7 bases and J lost 5 bases. The CDR3 runs to 13 residues. Germline V gene sequence: CDR1 SGHRS, CDR2 YFSETQ. As DNA, the CDR3 is TGCGCCAGCTGTGACAGGGATAATTCACCCCTCCACTTT. As protein: CASCDRDNSPLHF. The full variable domain, its missing parts supplied by reference TRBV5-1 and TRBJ1-6, is KAGVTQTPRYLIKTRGQQVTLSCSPISGHRSVSWYQQTPGQGLQFLFEYFSETQRNKGNFPGRFSGRQFSNSRSEMNVSTLELGDSALYLCASCDRDNSPLHFGNGTRLTVT.

This clonotype was detected a few times. The rearrangement joins TRBV7-6 to TRBJ2-3, with D tentatively TRBD1 or TRBD2 (5 bases each). This CDR3 has 16 residues. V was cut by 4 bases and J by 1 base, with 15 bases left in between. Germline CDR1 is SGHVS and CDR2 is FNYEAQ. CDR3 sequence reads: CASSSGPGPGTDTQYF. In nucleotides, the CDR3 is TGTGCCAGCAGCTCCGGACCGGGGCCCGGCACAGATACGCAGTATTTT. The full variable domain, its missing parts supplied by reference TRBV7-6 and TRBJ2-3, is GAGVSQSPRYKVTKRGQDVALRCDPISGHVSLYWYRQALGQGPEFLTYFNYEAQQDKSGLPNDRFSAERPEGSISTLTIQRTEQRDSAMYRCASSSGPGPGTDTQYFGPGTRLTVL.

The chain links TRBV12-3 or TRBV12-4 to TRBJ1-5; tentatively, D is TRBD1 (5 bases). The CDR3 is made up of 14 amino acids. Trimming left V 2 bases short and J 7 bases short, with 12 bases between. CDR3 sequence reads: CASSLLGGLQPQHF. The CDR3 DNA is TGTGCCAGCAGTTTATTGGGGGGATTGCAGCCCCAGCATTTT.

This clonotype was recorded at least ten times. The V gene is TRBV29-1, the J gene TRBJ1-2; the D is unclear. The V end lost 4 bases, the J end lost 4 bases, and 13 bases lay between the germline ends. The CDR3 is 13 amino acids. Germline assignment: CDR1 SQVTM and CDR2 ANQGSEA. This CDR3 reads CSVGAGDGYGYTF. CDR3 DNA sequence: TGCAGCGTTGGGGCCGGGGATGGCTATGGCTACACCTTC.

This chain connects TRBV7-9 to TRBJ1-1, with D possibly TRBD1 on 5 matching bases. CDR1 SEHNR and CDR2 FQNEAQ come from the germline V gene (reference sequence). V dropped 3 bases and J dropped 1 base, with 15 bases sitting between them. The CDR3 length is 16 residues. The CDR3 region has the DNA TGTGCCAGCAGCTTTCGCGTGGGGGATCCGAACACTGAAGCTTTCTTT. This translates into CASSFRVGDPNTEAFF. Together with reference TRBV7-9 and TRBJ1-1, the CDR3 gives the full variable domain: DTGVSQNPRHKITKRGQNVTFRCDPISEHNRLYWYRQTLGQGPEFLTYFQNEAQLEKSRLLSDRFSAERPKGSFSTLEIQRTEQGDSAMYLCASSFRVGDPNTEAFFGQGTRLTVV.

This clonotype has a handful of counts. The rearrangement joins TRBV6-1 to TRBJ2-5; D is unclear. Between the trimmed V and J ends, which lost 7 bases and 2 bases, there was a span of 11 bases. The CDR3 has 13 residues. The germline V gene has CDR1 MNHNS and CDR2 SASEGT. Here the CDR3 reads CASNWHPQETQYF. DNA of the CDR3: TGTGCCAGCAATTGGCATCCACAAGAGACCCAGTACTTC.

The V gene is TRBV21-1, the J gene TRBJ1-5. TRBV21-1 is designated a pseudogene. This CDR3 is 15 amino acids long. This CDR3 is CASSGDGRSSQPQHF. The CDR3 nucleotides read TGTGCCAGCAGCGGGGACGGAAGGTCCTCTCAGCCCCAGCATTTT.

The chain recombines TRBV5-1 with TRBJ1-5; 8 bases map to TRBD1. J was trimmed by 4 bases and V by 7 bases; bases with no gene match: 4. The germline gives CDR1 SGHRS, CDR2 YFSETQ. The CDR3 is 13 residues long. The chain's CDR3 is CASSTGENQPQHF. The CDR3 nucleotides are TGCGCCAGCTCGACAGGGGAAAATCAGCCCCAGCATTTT. The variable domain in full, completed from reference TRBV5-1 and TRBJ1-5, reads KAGVTQTPRYLIKTRGQQVTLSCSPISGHRSVSWYQQTPGQGLQFLFEYFSETQRNKGNFPGRFSGRQFSNSRSEMNVSTLELGDSALYLCASSTGENQPQHFGDGTRLSIL.

V gene TRBV5-1 combines with J gene TRBJ2-3; TRBD1 aligns across 10 bases. V lost 0 bases and J lost 9; bases outside the gene matches: 4. The CDR3 has 14 amino acids. Germline V CDR1 and CDR2: SGHRS, YFSETQ. DNA for the CDR3: TGCGCCAGCAGCTTGGGACAGGGGGCGCAAACGCAGTATTTT. It translates to CASSLGQGAQTQYF.